This entry lists 27 T cell receptor beta chains sequenced from one sample in a study of Ad26.COV2.S vaccination and SARS-CoV-2 variants. The data were produced by immunoSEQ multiplex PCR, yet TCRdb's version contains in-frame clones alone and is incomplete. Among 300,000 to 350,000 clones listed, around nine tenths were seen once. Treatment meaning: some 20 received Ad26.COV2.S at low or high dose, single or two shots; 5 received placebo; per-sample allocation not given. Material that was analyzed had been drawn on day 63 after the first vaccine or placebo injection. The sample consisted of peripheral blood, taken in a trial of Ad26.COV2.S vaccine versus placebo. All receptors derive from a person between 18 and 60 years old who received the Ad26.COV2.S COVID-19 vaccine or a placebo.

The J gene is TRBJ2-3, the V gene TRBV6-4, with D perhaps matching TRBD1 or TRBD2 (5 bases each). Germline values: CDR1 MRHNA, CDR2 SNTAGT. The CDR3 runs 16 residues. Trimming stripped 4 bases from V and 5 bases from J, with 19 bases between. CDR3 protein: CASSATPGKGGDTQYF. In DNA form, the CDR3 reads TGTGCCAGCAGTGCGACTCCAGGGAAAGGAGGAGATACGCAGTATTTT.

The chain links TRBV5-6 to TRBJ2-1; possibly TRBD1 for D (5 bases). CDR3 length: 13 amino acids. V gave up 5 bases and J gave up 10 bases, with 16 bases separating them. Germline V gene data show CDR1 as SGHDT and CDR2 as YYEEEE. The DNA for the CDR3 is TGTGCCAGCAGTTCAGAAGGGGTAGGCGAGCAGTTCTTC. Encoded protein: CASSSEGVGEQFF.

The genes are TRBV28 and TRBJ1-3; D may be TRBD1 (6 bases). Germline assignment: CDR1 MDHEN and CDR2 SYDVKM. This CDR3 contains 13 residues. V lost 3 bases, J lost 4 bases, and 7 bases lay in between. The CDR3 loop reads CASSLGAGNTIYF. The CDR3 nucleotides are TGTGCCAGCAGTTTGGGGGCAGGAAACACCATATATTTT.

The chain combines TRBV6-4 with TRBJ1-6; D not certain. Germline CDR1 MRHNA, CDR2 SNTAGT. The CDR3 spans 14 residues. V shed 3 bases and J shed 8 bases, with 11 bases lying between them. The CDR3 DNA is TGTGCCAGCAGTGAGTGGGAGTCGGATTCACCCCTCCACTTT. Translated: CASSEWESDSPLHF.

The V and J genes are TRBV12-2 and TRBJ1-3. TRBV12-2 is classified as a pseudogene. This CDR3 region has 17 residues. The chain's CDR3 is CASRSIPAGQTGNTIYF. CDR3 coding DNA: TGTGCAAGTCGCTCCATTCCTGCGGGACAAACTGGAAACACCATATATTTT.

The rearrangement joins TRBV7-9 to TRBJ1-2, with D possibly being TRBD1 (5 bases). Germline V CDR1 and CDR2: SEHNR, FQNEAQ (reference sequence). Trimming left V 11 bases short and J 0 bases short, with 16 bases between. The CDR3 length is 14 residues. This chain's CDR3 is CASGRGTTNYGYTF. For the CDR3, the DNA is TGTGCCTCCGGGAGGGGCACTACTAACTATGGCTACACCTTC.

The V call is TRBV25-1, the J call TRBJ2-7; D tentatively fits TRBD1 or TRBD2 (5 bases each). Per germline, CDR1 MGHDK and CDR2 SYGVNS. This CDR3 is 16 amino acids long. V was trimmed by 3 bases and J by 2 bases, leaving 17 bases between them. CDR3 coding DNA: TGTGCCAGCAGTGACCACTCCGGGACGATGACCTACGAGCAGTACTTC. It encodes CASSDHSGTMTYEQYF.

V gene TRBV19 combines with J gene TRBJ1-5; D gene ambiguous. Trimming took off 3 bases at V and 4 bases at J, with 13 bases between the two ends. Germline V gene sequence: CDR1 LNHDA, CDR2 SQIVND (reference sequence). The CDR3 runs to 15 residues. CDR3: CASSIRWAGNQPQHF. The CDR3 DNA reads TGTGCCAGTAGTATTCGCTGGGCGGGGAATCAGCCCCAGCATTTT.

The chain links TRBV7-6 to TRBJ1-6; perhaps TRBD1 as D (6 bases). Germline V gene sequence: CDR1 SGHVS, CDR2 FNYEAQ. The CDR3 length is 15 residues. Trimming took off 5 bases at V and 6 bases at J, with 14 bases between the two ends. This chain's CDR3 is CASSVGGQTNSPLHF. The CDR3, as DNA: TGTGCCAGCAGCGTCGGGGGGCAGACTAATTCACCCCTCCACTTT.

The rearrangement uses TRBV3-1 (or the pseudogene TRBV3-2) and TRBJ1-3; D gene uncertain. CDR1 is LGHDT and CDR2 is YNNKEL in the germline V gene (reference sequence). V shed 0 bases and J shed 0 bases, with 12 bases lying between them. The CDR3 consists of 17 residues. The DNA for the CDR3 is TGTGCCAGCAGCCAAGATTCTTGGACGAACTCTGGAAACACCATATATTTT. This encodes CASSQDSWTNSGNTIYF.

The chain links TRBV6-6 to TRBJ1-4; D gene uncertain. Trimming removed 1 base from V and 4 bases from J, with 13 bases in between. Germline values: CDR1 MNHNY, CDR2 SVGAGI (reference sequence). The CDR3 sequence is 16 residues long. This CDR3 is CASSYYGRDRNEKLFF. As DNA, the CDR3 is TGTGCCAGCAGTTACTACGGCAGAGACCGTAATGAAAAACTGTTTTTT.

In nucleotides, the CDR3 is TGTGCCAGCAGTGAACCCTGGACTACGAACACTGAAGCTTTCTTT. This gives the protein CASSEPWTTNTEAFF. The chain has TRBV6-1 and TRBJ1-1; D is uncertain. This CDR3 contains 15 residues. Trimming shortened V by 2 bases and J by 1 base, and 11 bases separated the two germline ends. Germline CDR1 reads MNHNS; CDR2 reads SASEGT.

The rearrangement joins TRBV5-1 to TRBJ1-5; 9 positions agree with TRBD1. The CDR3 loop spans 15 amino acids. Germline values: CDR1 SGHRS, CDR2 YFSETQ. The V gene end was trimmed by 4 bases and the J gene end by 5 bases; junction bases not matched to a gene: 7. The CDR3 bases are TGCGCCAGCAGCCTGACAGGGGGGGGTGATCAGCCCCAGCATTTT. Protein sequence: CASSLTGGGDQPQHF.

This chain connects TRBV7-2 to TRBJ1-1, with D perhaps matching TRBD1 (6 bases). V was cut by 1 base and J by 1 base, with 10 bases left in between. The germline gives CDR1 SGHTA, CDR2 FQGNSA. The length of the CDR3 is 15 residues. Here the CDR3 DNA reads TGTGCCAGCAGCTTAGATGGGGGGCCGAACACTGAAGCTTTCTTT. Its translation is CASSLDGGPNTEAFF.

This chain links TRBV4-2 with TRBJ2-1; no reliable D call. The germline gives CDR1 LGHNA, CDR2 YNFKEQ. The CDR3 runs to 17 residues. V lost 2 bases and J lost 0, with 14 bases in between. The CDR3 nucleotides are TGTGCCAGCAGCCAAAGAGGTAGCCTGAGCTCCTACAATGAGCAGTTCTTC. As protein: CASSQRGSLSSYNEQFF.

V usage is TRBV27 and J usage is TRBJ2-5; tentatively, D is TRBD1 (6 bases). V lost 5 bases and J lost 6, with 22 bases in between. The CDR3 contains 16 residues. The germline V gene encodes CDR1 MNHEY and CDR2 SMNVEV (reference sequence). The CDR3 sequence is CASSASTGNWEKTQYF. The CDR3 coding sequence is TGTGCCAGCAGTGCGTCCACAGGGAACTGGGAAAAGACCCAGTACTTC.

The rearrangement joins TRBV7-8 to TRBJ1-2; 8 nucleotides agree with TRBD1. J gave up 7 bases and V 1 base, and 11 bases lay outside the gene matches. In germline, CDR1 is SGHVS, CDR2 FQNEAQ. This CDR3 has 16 residues. CDR3 region: CASSLGEWSGGSGYTF. The CDR3 DNA is TGTGCCAGCAGCTTAGGGGAGTGGTCAGGGGGCTCTGGCTACACCTTC.

The chain is built from TRBV3-1 (or the pseudogene TRBV3-2) and TRBJ2-7, with D uncertain. The V end was cut by 1 base, the J end by 3 bases, with 10 bases between. The CDR3 runs to 14 residues. From germline, CDR1 is LGHDT and CDR2 YNNKEL (reference sequence). The CDR3 is CASSQGRGVYEQYF. The CDR3 DNA is TGTGCCAGCAGCCAAGGCCGCGGAGTCTACGAGCAGTACTTC.

The rearrangement uses TRBV20-1 and TRBJ1-1; possible D gene TRBD1, 5 bases. Trimming removed 3 bases at V and 7 bases at J, with 9 bases between. CDR1 DFQATT and CDR2 SNEGSKA come from the germline V gene (reference sequence). The CDR3 consists of 11 residues. In DNA form, the CDR3 reads TGCAGTGCTAGTGGGGGTGGTGAAGCTTTCTTT. It specifies CSASGGGEAFF.

There are a few counts of this clone. This sequence joins TRBV15 and TRBJ1-1; 8 nucleotides line up with TRBD1. The germline gives CDR1 LNHNV, CDR2 YYDKDF (reference sequence). The trim removed 5 bases at V and 1 base at J, leaving 6 bases unmatched. The CDR3 sequence is 15 residues long. This chain's CDR3 is CATSARTGTNTEAFF. CDR3 bases: TGTGCCACCAGCGCTCGGACAGGGACGAACACTGAAGCTTTCTTT.

CDR3 loop: CASSAGIIMNTEAFF. The CDR3 DNA is TGTGCCAGCTCAGCAGGGATTATAATGAACACTGAAGCTTTCTTT. The rearrangement uses TRBV18 and TRBJ1-1; maybe TRBD1 (5 bases). Germline-derived CDR1 and CDR2 are KGHSH and LQKENI. The CDR3 runs to 15 residues. V lost 5 bases to trimming and J lost 0 bases, with 13 bases between them.

The chain couples TRBV30 to TRBJ2-2, with TRBD1 identical over 8 bases. CDR3 length: 13 residues. V shed 4 bases and J 5 bases; nucleotides not matched to a gene: 3. CDR1 and CDR2 from the germline V gene are GTSNPN and SVGIG (reference sequence). CDR3 protein: CAWTRGRTGELFF. CDR3 coding DNA: TGTGCCTGGACCAGGGGGCGAACCGGGGAGCTGTTTTTT. The whole variable domain, filled in from reference TRBV30 and TRBJ2-2, reads SQTIHQWPATLVQPVGSPLSLECTVEGTSNPNLYWYRQAAGRGLQLLFYSVGIGQISSEVPQNLSASRPQDRQFILSSKKLLLSDSGFYLCAWTRGRTGELFFGEGSRLTVL.

The chain couples TRBV7-6 to TRBJ2-6, with D unresolved. CDR3 length: 16 amino acids. Per germline, CDR1 SGHVS and CDR2 FNYEAQ. Between the trimmed V and J ends, which lost 2 bases and 0 bases, there was a span of 8 bases. The CDR3 coding sequence is TGTGCCAGCAGCTTAAATCAACGCTCTGGGGCCAACGTCCTGACTTTC. Amino acids: CASSLNQRSGANVLTF.

CDR3 region: CASSSPPGPTNEKLFF. Written as DNA, the CDR3 is TGTGCCAGCAGTTCGCCGCCGGGCCCTACTAATGAAAAACTGTTTTTT. This rearrangement joins TRBV28 to TRBJ1-4; D gene uncertain. CDR1 is MDHEN and CDR2 is SYDVKM in the germline V gene. Trimming shortened V by 4 bases and J by 2 bases, and 14 bases separated the two germline ends. This CDR3 has 16 amino acids.

For this clone: The same CDR3 also results from other DNA sequences found in this sample. This chain joins TRBV9 and TRBJ1-1; D is possibly TRBD1 (5 bases). The CDR3 covers 15 residues. Germline CDR1 is SGDLS and CDR2 is YYNGEE. Trimming stripped 0 bases from V and 0 bases from J, with 9 bases between. CDR3 nucleotide sequence: TGTGCCAGCAGCGTAGGGGGGATAATGAACACTGAAGCTTTCTTT. Translating it yields CASSVGGIMNTEAFF.

This clone has just a few counts. The J gene is TRBJ2-5, the V gene TRBV27; D is perhaps TRBD1 (6 bases). This CDR3 region has 15 residues. Trimming stripped 2 bases from V and 5 bases from J, with 15 bases between. Germline V gene data show CDR1 as MNHEY and CDR2 as SMNVEV (reference sequence). CDR3 DNA: TGTGCCAGCAGTTTAGGGCAGGGGTTCCCGGAGACCCAGTACTTC. Its translation is CASSLGQGFPETQYF.

The gene calls are TRBV7-6 and TRBJ2-5; D remains ambiguous. The CDR3 covers 16 residues. Germline assignment: CDR1 SGHVS and CDR2 FNYEAQ. The germline V and J ends were trimmed by 5 bases and 1 base, with 17 bases remaining between them. CDR3 DNA sequence: TGTGCCAGCAGCACCTCGCCCCAGGTCCTCCAAGAGACCCAGTACTTC. As protein: CASSTSPQVLQETQYF.